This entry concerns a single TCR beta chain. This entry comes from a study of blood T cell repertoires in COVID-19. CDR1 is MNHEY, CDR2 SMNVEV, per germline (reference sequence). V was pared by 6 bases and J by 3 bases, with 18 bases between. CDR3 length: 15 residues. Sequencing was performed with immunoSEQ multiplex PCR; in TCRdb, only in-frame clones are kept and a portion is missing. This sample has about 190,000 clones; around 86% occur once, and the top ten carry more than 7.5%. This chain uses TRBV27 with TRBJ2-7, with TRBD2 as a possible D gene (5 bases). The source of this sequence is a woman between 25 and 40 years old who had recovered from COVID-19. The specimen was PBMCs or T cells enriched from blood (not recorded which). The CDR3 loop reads CASSRGYVADYEQYF. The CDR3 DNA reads TGTGCCAGCAGCCGGGGTTATGTGGCCGACTACGAGCAGTACTTC.